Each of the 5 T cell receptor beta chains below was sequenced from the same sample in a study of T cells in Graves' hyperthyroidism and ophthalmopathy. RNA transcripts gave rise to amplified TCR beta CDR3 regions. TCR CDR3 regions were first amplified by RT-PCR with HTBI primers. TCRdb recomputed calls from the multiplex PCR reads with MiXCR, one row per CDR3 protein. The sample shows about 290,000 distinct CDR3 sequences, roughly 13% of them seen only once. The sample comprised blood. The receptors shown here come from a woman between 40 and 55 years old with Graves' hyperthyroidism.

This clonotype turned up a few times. The CDR3 loop is CASSPVPSGSEQYF. The CDR3 coding sequence is TGTGCCAGCTCACCGGTCCCGTCGGGGAGCGAGCAGTACTTC. This chain uses TRBV18 with TRBJ2-7, with D perhaps TRBD2 (5 bases). The CDR3 is 14 residues long. The V end was cut by 3 bases, the J end by 6 bases, with 15 bases between. Looked up from germline, CDR1 is KGHSH and CDR2 is LQKENI. The full variable domain, rest sourced from reference TRBV18 and TRBJ2-7, is NAGVMQNPRHLVRRRGQEARLRCSPMKGHSHVYWYRQLPEEGLKFMVYLQKENIIDESGMPKERFSAEFPKEGPSILRIQQVVRGDSAAYFCASSPVPSGSEQYFGPGTRLTVT.

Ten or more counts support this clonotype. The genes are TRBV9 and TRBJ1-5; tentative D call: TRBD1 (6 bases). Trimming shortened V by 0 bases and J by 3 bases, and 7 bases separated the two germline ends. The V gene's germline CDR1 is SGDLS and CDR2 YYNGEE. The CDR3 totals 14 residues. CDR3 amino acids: CASSVGDTNQPQHF. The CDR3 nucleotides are TGTGCCAGCAGCGTAGGGGACACCAATCAGCCCCAGCATTTT.

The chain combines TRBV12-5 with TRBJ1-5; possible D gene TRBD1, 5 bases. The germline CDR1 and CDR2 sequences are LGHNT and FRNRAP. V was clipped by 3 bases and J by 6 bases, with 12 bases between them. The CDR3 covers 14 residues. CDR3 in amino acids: CASGFAGNSQPQHF. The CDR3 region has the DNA TGTGCTAGTGGTTTCGCAGGGAACAGTCAGCCCCAGCATTTT.

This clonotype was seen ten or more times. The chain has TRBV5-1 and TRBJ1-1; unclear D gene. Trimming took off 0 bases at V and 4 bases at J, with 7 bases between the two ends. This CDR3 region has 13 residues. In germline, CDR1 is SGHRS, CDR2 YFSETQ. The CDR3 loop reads CASSLADITEAFF. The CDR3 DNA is TGCGCCAGCAGCTTGGCAGATATCACTGAAGCTTTCTTT.

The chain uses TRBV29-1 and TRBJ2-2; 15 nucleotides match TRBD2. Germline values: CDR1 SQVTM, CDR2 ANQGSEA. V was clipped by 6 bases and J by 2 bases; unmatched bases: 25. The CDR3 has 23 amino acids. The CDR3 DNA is TGCAGCGTCCGCAATAACCCGGGACAACGGACTAGCGGGAGGGCCGGTAACACCGGGGAGCTGTTTTTT. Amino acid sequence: CSVRNNPGQRTSGRAGNTGELFF.